The source of this TCR beta chain is a study of T-cell memory formation after mild COVID-19. Germline trimming cut 4 bases from V and 2 bases from J; bases unmatched to any gene: 1. This CDR3 is 13 amino acids long. Germline V gene lookup returns CDR1 LGHNA and CDR2 YSLEER. TCRdb processed the 5' RACE reads anew with MiXCR; each CDR3 protein has one entry. The top ten clones hold about 2.4% of a sample with approximately 210,000 distinct CDR3 sequences, approximately 20% of them seen once. The chain uses TRBV4-3 and TRBJ2-7; 8 bases match TRBD1. Sample: PBMCs or a T cell subset sorted from them (not recorded which). The receptor was derived from an adult woman who had mild COVID-19 (a few samples of this study predate the infection). Cell type and time point are not known. Here the CDR3 reads CASSPDRAYEQYF. The CDR3 nucleotides are TGCGCCAGCAGCCCGGACAGGGCCTACGAGCAGTACTTC.